The rows below give T cell receptor beta chains drawn from one sample of a study of shared clonotypes between healthy human individuals. Generated by immunoSEQ multiplex PCR, the TCRdb table keeps only in-frame clones and is missing some. The sample contains some 2 million clones, roughly 95% of which appear only once. Sequencing input: naive CD4+ T cells sorted from blood. The receptors were sampled from a man in his late teens or twenties in good health. CDR3s include the opening cysteine and the closing phenylalanine or tryptophan. Fields, in order: clone size, J gene, V gene, CDR3 length, CDR3 protein. Not every row has a clone size; where given, it reads once, few, many or a size class.

>NA|TRBJ2-7|TRBV9|15
CASSVEGGRAYEQYF
>NA|TRBJ2-7|TRBV2|16
CASSANPGLAGYEQYF
>NA|TRBJ1-1|TRBV19|15
CASSFKLVRATEAFF
>NA|TRBJ1-2|TRBV19|15
CASSNEGMVRYGYTF
>NA|TRBJ2-2|TRBV5-1|13
CASSGPDTGELFF
>NA|TRBJ2-5|TRBV5-4|11
CASSLRETQYF
>NA|TRBJ2-5|TRBV5-1|14
CASSLRTRVETQYF
>NA|TRBJ1-6|TRBV18|15
CASSLGQGYNSPLHF
>NA|TRBJ1-2|TRBV20-1|10
CSAREGGYTF
>NA|TRBJ2-1|TRBV28|15
CASGPRPLNYNEQFF
>NA|TRBJ1-3|TRBV5-6|14
CASSETGSGNTIYF
>once|TRBJ2-4|TRBV12-5|19
CASGLVRVGATPAKNIQYF
>NA|TRBJ2-5|TRBV5-1|15
CASSLGGTFQETQYF
>NA|TRBJ1-1|TRBV5-1|15
CASSLAGDRGTEAFF
>NA|TRBJ2-7|TRBV2|19
CASSGPYSSGGLLSYEQYF
>NA|TRBJ1-2|TRBV5-5|14
CASSLVAEMYGYTF
>NA|TRBJ1-6|TRBV5-1|15
CASSSDSSYNSPLHF
>NA|TRBJ1-2|TRBV19|15
CASTFTDRPNYGYTF
>NA|TRBJ2-7|TRBV6-6|14
CASSYSRWGYEQYF
>NA|TRBJ1-3|TRBV10-3|12
CAIRPNGNTIYF
>once|TRBJ2-5|TRBV7-2|12
CASSLAKETQYF
>NA|TRBJ2-7|TRBV19|14
CASSIPTAEGEQYF
>NA|TRBJ1-3|TRBV5-1|17
CASSPTGGVNSGNTIYF
>NA|TRBJ2-7|TRBV21-1|15
CASSTNGRNLSEQYF
>NA|TRBJ2-2|TRBV11-2|16
CASSLRTGWNTGELFF
>NA|TRBJ2-5|TRBV5-1|17
CASSSGTGIPTRETQYF
>NA|TRBJ1-1|TRBV11-2|12
CASSLYDVEAFF
>NA|TRBJ1-1|TRBV6-5|13
CASRPQGATEAFF
>NA|TRBJ2-1|TRBV27|15
CASGGMREWNNEQFF
>NA|TRBJ2-1|TRBV7-9|13
CASSPLAGTEQFF
>NA|TRBJ1-5|TRBV6-6|15
CASSPGTEGNQPQHF
>NA|TRBJ2-4|TRBV10-3|12
CATGPRQNIQYF
>NA|TRBJ2-7|TRBV5-1|13
CASRDQHTHEQYF
>NA|TRBJ2-3|TRBV6-5|15
CASSTGLAGADTQYF
>NA|TRBJ1-6|TRBV7-8|12
CASSRGGTPLHF
>NA|TRBJ2-1|TRBV11-2|16
CASSRQTTSSYNEQFF
>NA|TRBJ2-3|TRBV6-8|16
CASSYKGQGRPDTQYF
>NA|NA|TRBV4-1|15
CASSQGQASSYEQYF
>NA|TRBJ1-1|TRBV10-1|15
CASSTPGTMNTEAFF